This is a list of T cell receptor beta chains from one sample in a study of OX40 agonist ivuxolimab in advanced cancers. The repertoire was sequenced with immunoSEQ multiplex PCR; TCRdb's copy has only in-frame clones and lacks some. The profile covers around 81,000 clones, with about 81% appearing a single time and 6.5% to 8% taken by the ten largest. This specimen was CD4+ or CD8+ T cells sorted from blood, taken in a trial of the OX40 agonist ivuxolimab. The receptors were gathered from an adult with an advanced solid tumor such as melanoma, head and neck, liver or kidney cancer. CDR3s leave out the opening cysteine and the closing phenylalanine or tryptophan. Each record gives: CDR3 length, J gene, V gene, CDR3 protein.

length: 13
J: TRBJ2-3
V: TRBV28
CDR3: ASSSPTGTGDTQY

length: 13
J: TRBJ1-3
V: TRBV11-2
CDR3: ASSLRQPARNTIY

length: 16
J: TRBJ1-1
V: TRBV6-1
CDR3: ASSVRRRQGRRSTEAF

length: 13
J: TRBJ2-7
V: TRBV30
CDR3: AWSRSWRELYEQY

length: 9
J: TRBJ2-7
V: TRBV29-1
CDR3: SVDSRGKQY

length: 13
J: TRBJ1-4
V: TRBV9
CDR3: ASSRTGFINEKLF

length: 10
J: TRBJ1-4
V: TRBV18
CDR3: ASSPRNEKLF

length: 15
J: TRBJ2-5
V: TRBV7-9
CDR3: ASKPHLDRGLRETQY

length: 16
J: TRBJ2-2
V: TRBV9
CDR3: ASSPPQWSTTQTGELF

length: 10
J: TRBJ2-5
V: TRBV27
CDR3: ASGQVQETQY

length: 11
J: TRBJ2-3
V: TRBV6-6
CDR3: AALAGVTDTQY

length: 13
J: TRBJ1-1
V: TRBV28
CDR3: ASIGQRLMNTEAF

length: 10
J: TRBJ2-2
V: TRBV19
CDR3: ASSPPTGELF

length: 11
J: TRBJ2-3
V: TRBV7-8
CDR3: ASIGREKDTQY

length: 11
J: TRBJ1-1
V: TRBV19
CDR3: ASSDWGNTEAF

length: 14
J: TRBJ1-1
V: TRBV7-9
CDR3: ASSLQQGGGGTEAF

length: 15
J: TRBJ2-7
V: TRBV27
CDR3: ASSLSWRTGRPYEQY

length: 17
J: TRBJ2-7
V: TRBV4-2
CDR3: ASSQEGGGPTSTLYEQY

length: 11
J: TRBJ1-1
V: TRBV6-5
CDR3: AVVSGRMFAAF

length: 12
J: TRBJ2-1
V: TRBV7-7
CDR3: ASSLGGGGNEQF

length: 9
J: TRBJ2-1
V: TRBV7-9
CDR3: ATLGGDERF

length: 11
J: TRBJ2-2
V: TRBV19
CDR3: AGADSFTGELF

length: 13
J: TRBJ2-7
V: TRBV5-5
CDR3: ASRRELAGGHEQY

length: 12
J: TRBJ1-2
V: TRBV28
CDR3: ASSFHREPYGYT